This T cell receptor (beta chain) appears in the sequencing data of a study of cytomegalovirus exposure and HLA in healthy donors. Study-level findings and limits: A later analysis by the authors found several of the most significant clusters apparently linked to common viral pathogens. In presence/absence analyses, roughly uniform sequencing depth across donors was assumed. The study put roughly 160 TCR beta chains on its list as cytomegalovirus-associated.

Of note for this clone: Its antigen is unknown.

The PCR made use of 60 Vbeta and 13 Jbeta primers. Sequencing used immunoSEQ multiplex PCR; TCRdb keeps in-frame clones, though not all of them. Of 170,000 or so clones listed, about three quarters are singletons. CDR1 and CDR2 (germline): GTSNPN, SVGIG (reference sequence). V shed 0 bases and J 7 bases; nucleotides not matched to a gene: 4. CDR3 length: 13 residues. The V gene is TRBV30, the J gene TRBJ1-2; 8 nucleotides line up with TRBD1. The TCR was taken from a man aged 35 to 55 in good health and CMV-seronegative. Material for sequencing was PBMCs. DNA for the CDR3: TGTGCCTGGAGTGTACAGGGGGTGGGTGGCTACACCTTC. This translates into CAWSVQGVGGYTF. Drawing the rest from reference TRBV30 and TRBJ1-2, the complete variable domain is SQTIHQWPATLVQPVGSPLSLECTVEGTSNPNLYWYRQAAGRGLQLLFYSVGIGQISSEVPQNLSASRPQDRQFILSSKKLLLSDSGFYLCAWSVQGVGGYTFGSGTRLTVV.